This entry is about one T cell receptor (beta chain). This record belongs to a study of CD8 T cells in ankylosing spondylitis. This CDR3 is built from 16 residues. CDR1 is SEHNR, CDR2 FQNEAQ, per germline (reference sequence). Germline trimming cut 5 bases from V and 4 bases from J; bases unmatched to any gene: 13. MiXCR, run by TCRdb on the 5' RACE reads, gives a single entry per CDR3 protein. The profile shows about 150,000 distinct CDR3 sequences, 25% to 35% of them singletons. The sample taken for sequencing was synovial fluid, either unsorted or a sorted T cell fraction (not recorded which). The rearrangement links TRBV7-9 to TRBJ2-7; 8 bases match TRBD2. The clonotype was recovered from a male donor with ankylosing spondylitis. The CDR3 loop is CASSAQTASGPYEQYF. CDR3 nucleotide sequence: TGTGCCAGCAGCGCCCAGACGGCTAGCGGGCCTTACGAGCAGTACTTC. Full variable domain (remainder filled in from reference TRBV7-9 and TRBJ2-7): DTGVSQNPRHKITKRGQNVTFRCDPISEHNRLYWYRQTLGQGPEFLTYFQNEAQLEKSRLLSDRFSAERPKGSFSTLEIQRTEQGDSAMYLCASSAQTASGPYEQYFGPGTRLTVT.